The sequence of this T cell receptor (beta chain) was determined in a study of human T cells and chemical hapten exposure. At the level of the study: Minor volume differences among pooled libraries chiefly drove per-sample TCR yield variation.

Using its own MiXCR run on the RACE reads, TCRdb lists one record per CDR3 protein. Altogether fewer than 400,000 distinct CDR3 sequences are present, approximately 6.3% being singletons, with the ten largest covering around 8.4%. Sample time point: patch test 1, 2 weeks after DPC sensitization. Noted treatment: therapeutic diphenylcyclopropenone sensitization with weekly scalp DPC. With respect to this clonotype: Its antigen is unidentified.

Trimming left V 9 bases short and J 2 bases short, with 15 bases between. The CDR3 has 13 amino acids. The germline V gene encodes CDR1 SGHNT and CDR2 YYREEE (reference sequence). Notes on the study in general: Those TCRs sitting above 1 in 1000 frequency stayed the same with DPC sensitization. While controls formed fewer of them, expanded TCRs formed significantly more large CDR3 similarity clusters.

The sequence was collected from a woman between 18 and 30 years old with alopecia areata. Some clones in this sample may be carry-over from other donors' samples. The sample here was whole blood, taken in connection with sensitization to the hapten diphenylcyclopropenone (DPC). V and J are TRBV5-4 and TRBJ2-7; D perhaps matches TRBD1 (6 bases). This CDR3 reads CAITRDMTYEQYF. The CDR3 bases are TGTGCCATCACCCGGGACATGACCTACGAGCAGTACTTC.